This T cell receptor beta chain was identified during a study of identical twins. Study results and caveats: The more abundant beta clonotypes in cord blood had fewer insertions, and memory repertoires did not show this. Weaker excess twin sharing was observed in beta out-of-frame sequences. Conclusions relied on cross-sectional statistical analysis, not following the same donors.

This clonotype was observed at least ten times. Antigen unknown. Using its own MiXCR run on the 5' RACE reads, TCRdb lists one record per CDR3 protein. This table has about 700,000 distinct CDR3 sequences, roughly 6% appearing once. Trimming shortened V by 6 bases and J by 3 bases, and 15 bases separated the two germline ends. This CDR3 has 14 residues. The chain is built from TRBV12-3 or TRBV12-4 and TRBJ2-7; a weak D match, TRBD2 (7 bases). The sequence was collected from a man in his late teens or twenties in good health. The material sequenced was naive T cells sorted from blood. As DNA, the CDR3 is TGTGCCAGCAGCCTCGGGGGGCGGAACTACGAGCAGTACTTC. The encoded protein is CASSLGGRNYEQYF.